The source of this TCR beta chain is a study of T cell changes during pregnancy in multiple sclerosis. This clone was picked up a small number of times. Measured with immunoSEQ multiplex PCR; TCRdb has only the in-frame clones, and not every one. The sample comprises more than 55,000 clones, around 91% of which are singletons, and 2% to 2.5% rests with the top ten. The germline V gene has CDR1 SGHRS and CDR2 YFSETQ. Losses at the gene ends were 6 bases for V and 3 bases for J; bases not matched to a gene: 3. There are 15 residues in the CDR3. The sequence was obtained from a female donor in good health, enrolled as a control in a pregnancy study. Material: peripheral blood, obtained in the third trimester of pregnancy. This chain links TRBV5-1 with TRBJ2-1, with 13 bases that match TRBD2. CDR3 amino acids: CASTRTSGSYNEQFF. DNA for the CDR3: TGCGCCAGCACCAGGACTAGCGGGAGCTACAATGAGCAGTTCTTC.